These 2 T cell receptor beta chains were sequenced from one sample in a study of blood T cells in healthy people across ages. A second about 7 to 12 cycle PCR used barcoded and J-beta primers. TCRdb fed the 5' RACE reads into MiXCR, producing one record per CDR3 protein. The sample comprises around 800,000 distinct CDR3 sequences, roughly 24% of which are singletons, and around 2.9% rests with the top ten. The sample also formed part of further work on T cells of mothers and their children.

The specimen was blood. The receptors here all came from a boy younger than 18 in good health.

V is TRBV20-1 and J is TRBJ2-5; 11 bases are shared with TRBD1. The better agreement between TRBJ2-7 and the DNA end casts doubt on the J call. The CDR3 sequence is 15 residues long. Germline-derived CDR1 and CDR2 are DFQATT and SNEGSKA (reference sequence). The CDR3, as DNA: TGCAGTGCCTTCGGACAGGGGGCGAGCTCCTACGAGCAGTACTTC. Amino acids: CSAFGQGASSYEQYF.

Note on this clonotype: A much bigger clone sits one base away, suggesting this may be a read error. The genes are TRBV6-6 and TRBJ2-5; 10 bases align to TRBD1. Gene TRBJ2-7 matches the end of the DNA better, so the J call may be wrong. The CDR3 totals 14 residues. The V gene's germline CDR1 is MNHNY and CDR2 SVGAGI (reference sequence). CDR3 residues: CASNPGQGTYEQYF. For the CDR3, the DNA is TGTGCCAGCAATCCGGGACAGGGGACCTACGAGCAGTACTTC.